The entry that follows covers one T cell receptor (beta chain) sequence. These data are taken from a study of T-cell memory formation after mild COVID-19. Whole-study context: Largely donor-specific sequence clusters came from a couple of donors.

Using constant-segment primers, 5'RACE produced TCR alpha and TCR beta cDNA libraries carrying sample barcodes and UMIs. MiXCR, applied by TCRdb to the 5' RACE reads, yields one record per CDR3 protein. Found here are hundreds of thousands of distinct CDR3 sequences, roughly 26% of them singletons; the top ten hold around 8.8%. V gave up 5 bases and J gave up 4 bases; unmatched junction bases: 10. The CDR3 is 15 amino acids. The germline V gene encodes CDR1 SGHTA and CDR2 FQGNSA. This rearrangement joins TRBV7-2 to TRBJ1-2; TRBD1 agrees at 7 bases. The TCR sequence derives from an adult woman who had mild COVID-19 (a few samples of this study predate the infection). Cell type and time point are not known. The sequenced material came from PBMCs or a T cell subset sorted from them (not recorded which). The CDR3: CASSLPGQTFYGYTF. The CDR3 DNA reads TGTGCCAGCAGCCTACCGGGACAGACCTTCTATGGCTACACCTTC.